Below, one TCR beta chain is given with its context. The antigen is not known. The sample is drawn from a study of cytomegalovirus exposure and HLA in healthy donors. General study results and limits: Owing to their indistinguishability, certain V segments, notably TRBV6-2 and TRBV6-3, were excluded. Most subjects' HLA-A and HLA-B alleles were reportedly predicted from TCR beta sequences.

After removal of 10 bases from V and 6 bases from J, the junction contained 17 bases not matched to a gene. Germline V lookup: CDR1 LNHDA, CDR2 SQIVND (reference sequence). CDR3 length: 18 amino acids. This PCR relied on a set of 60 Vbeta primers and 13 Jbeta primers. Libraries were prepared by immunoSEQ multiplex PCR; TCRdb keeps only in-frame clonotypes and omits some of them. The sample has more than 100,000 clones; 80% are singletons. The clonotype was recovered from a man between 50 and 59 years old in good health and CMV-seronegative. The sequenced sample consisted of PBMCs. The rearrangement uses TRBV19 and TRBJ1-6; 11 bases are shared with TRBD1. CDR3: CATTPGQGVSAGNSPLHF. In DNA form, the CDR3 reads TGTGCCACTACCCCGGGACAGGGGGTTTCCGCGGGTAATTCACCCCTCCACTTT.